This T cell receptor (beta chain) was documented in a study of shared clonotypes between healthy human individuals. Naivety among CD8 cells was defined by CD45RO negativity and positive CCR7 selection, thereby excluding terminally differentiated effector memory CD45RA+ cells. The donors were all Caucasian adults (living in Nashville, Tennessee). Sorted-subset replicate PCR reactions contained 150 to 200 ng DNA, corresponding to 29,000 or so T cell genomes. In the study's own analysis: For the immunoSEQ data, sequences were junction-only without quality scores, so filtering differed. The protocol was immunoSEQ multiplex PCR, while the TCRdb copy is restricted to in-frame clones and leaves out a portion. The D gene and trimming were derived from the DNA, and the V and J assignments and clone size from that table. The top ten clones hold around 1% of a sample with around 2,100,000 clones, about 95% of them seen once.

Study results and caveats: Despite large depth, sorted-subset datasets appeared incompletely sequenced.

About this clone itself: No antigen is known for it.

The CDR3 has 14 residues. Germline CDR1 is PRHDT and CDR2 is FYEKMQ (reference sequence). Trimming cost V 5 bases and J 2 bases; bases outside gene matches: 5. The chain carries TRBV13 and TRBJ2-5; 7 bases are shared with TRBD1. The receptor was isolated from a young man in good health. The sample was naive CD8+ T cells sorted from blood. CDR3 coding DNA: TGTGCCAGCAGCAGAGGGACAGCTCAAGAGACCCAGTACTTC. Translating it yields CASSRGTAQETQYF.